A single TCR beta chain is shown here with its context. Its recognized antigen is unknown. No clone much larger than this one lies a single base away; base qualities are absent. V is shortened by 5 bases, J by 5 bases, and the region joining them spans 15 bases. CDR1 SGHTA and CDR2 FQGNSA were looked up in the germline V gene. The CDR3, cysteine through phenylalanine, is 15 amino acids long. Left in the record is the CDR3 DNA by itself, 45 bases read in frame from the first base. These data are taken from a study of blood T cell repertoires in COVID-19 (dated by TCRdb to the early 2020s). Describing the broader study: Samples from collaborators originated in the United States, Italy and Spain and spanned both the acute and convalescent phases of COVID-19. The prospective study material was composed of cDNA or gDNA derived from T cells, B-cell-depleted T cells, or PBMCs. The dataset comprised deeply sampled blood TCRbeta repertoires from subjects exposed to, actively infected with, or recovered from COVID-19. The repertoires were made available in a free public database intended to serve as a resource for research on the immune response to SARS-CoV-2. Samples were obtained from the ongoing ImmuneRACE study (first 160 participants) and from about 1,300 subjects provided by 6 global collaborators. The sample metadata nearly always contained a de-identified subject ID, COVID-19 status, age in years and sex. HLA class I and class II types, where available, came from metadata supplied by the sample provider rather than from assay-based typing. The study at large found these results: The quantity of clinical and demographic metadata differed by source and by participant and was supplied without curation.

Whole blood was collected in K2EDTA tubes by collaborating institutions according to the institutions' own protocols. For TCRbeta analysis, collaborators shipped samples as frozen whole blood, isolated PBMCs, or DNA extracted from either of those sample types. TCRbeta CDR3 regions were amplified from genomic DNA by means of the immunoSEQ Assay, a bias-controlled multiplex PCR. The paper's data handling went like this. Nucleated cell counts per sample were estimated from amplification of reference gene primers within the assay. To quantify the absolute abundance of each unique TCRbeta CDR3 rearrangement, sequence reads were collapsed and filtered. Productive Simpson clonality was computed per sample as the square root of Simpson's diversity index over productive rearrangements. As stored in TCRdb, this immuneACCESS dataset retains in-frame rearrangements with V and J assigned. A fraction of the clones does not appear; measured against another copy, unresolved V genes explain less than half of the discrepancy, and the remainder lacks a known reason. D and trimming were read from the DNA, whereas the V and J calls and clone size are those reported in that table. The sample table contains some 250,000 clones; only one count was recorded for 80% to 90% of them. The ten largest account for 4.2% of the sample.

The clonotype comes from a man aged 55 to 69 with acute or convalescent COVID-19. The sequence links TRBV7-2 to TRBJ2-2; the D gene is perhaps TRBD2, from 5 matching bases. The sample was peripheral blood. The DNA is TGTGCCAGCAGCGCCAGGACCGCGGGTACCGGGGAGCTGTTTTTT. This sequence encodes CASSARTAGTGELFF.